These T cell receptor beta chains were read from a single sample in a study of CD8+CD57+ T cells in acquired aplastic anemia. MiXCR, run by TCRdb on the reads, gives a single entry per CDR3 protein. The repertoire holds some 180,000 distinct CDR3 sequences, with 45% to 60% as singletons. The specimen sequenced was sorted CD4+, CD8+, or CD8+CD57+ T cells (not recorded which) from PBMCs. The receptors derive from a human donor with aplastic anemia. Both conserved end residues are part of each CDR3. The order of the fields is clone size, J gene, D gene, V gene, CDR3 DNA, CDR3 protein. D genes are given only for firm matches. Expanded clones are given a class, and other clones once, few, many or no size at all.

clone size: .; J gene: TRBJ2-1; D gene: .; V gene: TRBV7-8; CDR3 DNA: TGTGCCAGCAGCTTATGCGACAGGTACAATGAGCAGTTCTTC; CDR3 protein: CASSLCDRYNEQFF
clone size: .; J gene: TRBJ2-7; D gene: .; V gene: TRBV2; CDR3 DNA: TGTGCCAGCACCACAAGGGGACATCCCTACGAGCAGTACTTC; CDR3 protein: CASTTRGHPYEQYF
clone size: .; J gene: TRBJ2-3; D gene: TRBD1; V gene: TRBV7-2; CDR3 DNA: TGTGCCAGCAGCTTAGATCTGACAGGGGGTTCGGATACGCAGTATTTT; CDR3 protein: CASSLDLTGGSDTQYF
clone size: .; J gene: TRBJ2-7; D gene: .; V gene: TRBV29-1; CDR3 DNA: TGCAGCGTTGAGTCGGGTAGCGACGAGCAGTACTTC; CDR3 protein: CSVESGSDEQYF
clone size: many; J gene: TRBJ1-2; D gene: .; V gene: TRBV7-2; CDR3 DNA: TGTGCCAGCAGCTTAGTCAACTATGGCTACACCTTC; CDR3 protein: CASSLVNYGYTF
clone size: many; J gene: TRBJ2-3; D gene: .; V gene: TRBV15; CDR3 DNA: TGTGCCACCAGCAGAGGTTTAGCTGTGAATACGCAGTATTTT; CDR3 protein: CATSRGLAVNTQYF
clone size: many; J gene: TRBJ2-1; D gene: .; V gene: TRBV20-1; CDR3 DNA: TGCAGTGCTGTGCTGGCCGGCTACAATGAGCAGTTCTTC; CDR3 protein: CSAVLAGYNEQFF
clone size: once; J gene: TRBJ1-6; D gene: .; V gene: TRBV6-4; CDR3 DNA: TGTGCCAGCAGTGCCGCTCAGGGCGGATCACCCCTCCGCTTT; CDR3 protein: CASSAAQGGSPLRF
clone size: .; J gene: TRBJ1-3; D gene: .; V gene: TRBV3-1; CDR3 DNA: TGTGCCAGCAGCCAATCCAGGGAAGGAAACACCATATATTTT; CDR3 protein: CASSQSREGNTIYF
clone size: many; J gene: TRBJ1-2; D gene: TRBD1; V gene: TRBV12-3/TRBV12-4; CDR3 DNA: TGTGCCAGCAGTTTAAGCAGGGGGCAGAGTGGCTACACCTTC; CDR3 protein: CASSLSRGQSGYTF
clone size: few; J gene: TRBJ2-3; D gene: .; V gene: TRBV2; CDR3 DNA: TGTGCCAGTTCCGGAGATACGCAGTATTTT; CDR3 protein: CASSGDTQYF